One and the same sample provided the 8 T cell receptor beta chains below, sequenced in a study of blood T cell repertoires in COVID-19. Assay used: immunoSEQ multiplex PCR; TCRdb lists only in-frame clones, some missing. Found here are 30,000 to 40,000 clones, 91% of them singletons; the top ten hold approximately 14%. Specimen: peripheral blood. Receptors originate from a woman aged 30 to 39 in a cohort sampled during active COVID-19.

This chain connects TRBV2 to TRBJ2-2; 8 bases agree with TRBD2. V lost 7 bases, J lost 4 bases, and 5 bases stayed unmatched. Germline V lookup: CDR1 SNHLY, CDR2 FYNNEI. This CDR3 has 14 amino acids. As DNA, the CDR3 is TGTGCCAGCAAGCGGGAGAGGGGCACCGGGGAGCTGTTTTTT. This translates into CASKRERGTGELFF.

The genes are TRBV19 and TRBJ1-5; TRBD1 is a possible D gene (5 bases). Germline V CDR1 and CDR2: LNHDA, SQIVND (reference sequence). The CDR3 is made up of 13 amino acids. Trimming removed 7 bases at V and 1 base at J, with 8 bases between. This CDR3 is CASMRQSNQPQHF. DNA of the CDR3: TGTGCCAGTATGAGACAGAGCAATCAGCCCCAGCATTTT.

The chain employs TRBV6-2 or TRBV6-3 and TRBJ2-7, with D unresolved. The ends were cut back, 0 bases at V and 4 bases at J, with 10 bases in the middle. This CDR3 has 14 amino acids. From germline, CDR1 is MNHEY and CDR2 SVGEGT. The CDR3 nucleotides read TGTGCCAGCAGTTACTCCTTTAGAAATTACGAGCAGTACTTC. Encoded protein: CASSYSFRNYEQYF.

The chain links TRBV7-9 to TRBJ2-5, with a weak D call TRBD2 (6 bases). CDR3 length: 13 amino acids. Between the trimmed V and J ends, which lost 5 bases and 4 bases, there was a span of 11 bases. Germline CDR1 SEHNR, CDR2 FQNEAQ (reference sequence). The CDR3 nucleotides read TGTGCCAGCAGCGTGGACTACGGAGAGACCCAGTACTTC. Translating gives CASSVDYGETQYF. The full variable domain, in which reference TRBV7-9 and TRBJ2-5 provide the parts outside the CDR3, is DTGVSQNPRHKITKRGQNVTFRCDPISEHNRLYWYRQTLGQGPEFLTYFQNEAQLEKSRLLSDRFSAERPKGSFSTLEIQRTEQGDSAMYLCASSVDYGETQYFGPGTRLLVL.

The V gene is TRBV7-9, the J gene TRBJ1-3; possible D gene TRBD1, 6 bases. V was pared by 1 base and J by 4 bases, with 11 bases between. Germline CDR1 is SEHNR and CDR2 is FQNEAQ (reference sequence). The CDR3 runs 15 residues. The CDR3 is CASSLDRVRGNTIYF. CDR3 nucleotides: TGTGCCAGCAGCTTAGACAGGGTGAGAGGAAACACCATATATTTT.

The chain employs TRBV7-9 and TRBJ1-2; 7 bases line up with TRBD1. This CDR3 comprises 14 residues. CDR1 and CDR2 from the germline V gene are SEHNR and FQNEAQ (reference sequence). V gave up 5 bases and J gave up 3 bases; unmatched junction bases: 6. The CDR3 here is CASSLGGSYYGYTF. CDR3 coding DNA: TGTGCCAGCAGCCTAGGGGGCAGTTACTATGGCTACACCTTC.

The chain employs TRBV5-1 and TRBJ2-7; D is perhaps TRBD1 (5 bases). Looked up from germline, CDR1 is SGHRS and CDR2 is YFSETQ. The CDR3 is 14 amino acids. The germline V and J ends were trimmed by 1 base and 9 bases, with 17 bases remaining between them. CDR3 DNA: TGCGCCAGCAGCTTGTCGACAGACCTACGTGGGCAGTACTTC. Amino acids: CASSLSTDLRGQYF.

A single count supports this clone. J is TRBJ2-7 and V is TRBV21-1; the D call TRBD2 from the table was never checked on the DNA. TRBV21-1 is tagged as a pseudogene. The CDR3 loop spans 14 amino acids. The CDR3 here is CASSKGTDSYEQYF. The CDR3 nucleotides are TGTGCCAGCAGCAAAGGGACTGACTCCTACGAGCAGTACTTC.